This TCR beta chain is drawn from a study of blood T cell repertoires in COVID-19. Study background: The United States, Italy and Spain provided the acute and convalescent COVID-19 samples.

In Seattle, patients joined the study during active infection and were tracked longitudinally. TCRdb's copy holds only in-frame clones and misses some; the assay was immunoSEQ multiplex PCR. The sample lists 220,000 or so clones, around four fifths occurring once. Per germline, CDR1 KGHDR and CDR2 SFDVKD. V was clipped by 9 bases and J by 5 bases, with 16 bases between them. This CDR3 contains 15 residues. The specimen was peripheral blood. The TCR was taken from an elderly woman with COVID-19, enrolled during active disease. This rearrangement joins TRBV24-1 to TRBJ1-6; weak D call: TRBD1 (5 bases). The CDR3 nucleotides read TGTGCCACCCCTGGGAGGGGCGCCCATAATTCACCCCTCCACTTT. Translation gives CATPGRGAHNSPLHF.